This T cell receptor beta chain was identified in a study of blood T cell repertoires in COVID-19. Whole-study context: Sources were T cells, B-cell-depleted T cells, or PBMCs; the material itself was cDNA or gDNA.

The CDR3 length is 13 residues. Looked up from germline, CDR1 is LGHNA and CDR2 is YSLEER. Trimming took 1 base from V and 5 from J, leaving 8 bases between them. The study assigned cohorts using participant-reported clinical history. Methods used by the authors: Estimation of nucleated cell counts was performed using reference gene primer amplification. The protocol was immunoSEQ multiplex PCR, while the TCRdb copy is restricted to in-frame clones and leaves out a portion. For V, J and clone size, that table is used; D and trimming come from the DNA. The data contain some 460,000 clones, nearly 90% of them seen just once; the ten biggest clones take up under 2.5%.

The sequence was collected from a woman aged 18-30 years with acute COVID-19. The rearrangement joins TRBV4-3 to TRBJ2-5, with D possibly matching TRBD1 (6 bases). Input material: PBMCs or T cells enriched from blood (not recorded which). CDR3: CASSQGGRETQYF. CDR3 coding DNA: TGCGCCAGCAGCCAAGGGGGGCGGGAGACCCAGTACTTC.